This passage covers 13 T cell receptor beta chains from one sample sequenced in a study of cytomegalovirus exposure and HLA in healthy donors. The PCR was carried out with 60 Vbeta primers and 13 Jbeta primers. The data were produced by immunoSEQ multiplex PCR, yet TCRdb's version contains in-frame clones alone and is incomplete. The table includes 96,000 or so clones, about 70% detected once. Material for sequencing was PBMCs. These receptors were collected from a female donor in good health and CMV-seropositive.

V usage is TRBV5-1 and J usage is TRBJ2-5; 9 positions match TRBD2. From germline, CDR1 is SGHRS and CDR2 YFSETQ. The V and J ends lost 5 bases and 1 base, in that order; junction bases with no gene match: 6. The CDR3 runs 15 residues. CDR3 sequence: CASSEVTSGQETQYF. The CDR3, as DNA: TGCGCCAGCAGTGAAGTGACTAGCGGCCAAGAGACCCAGTACTTC.

V is TRBV10-1 and J is TRBJ2-5, with 7 bases lining up with TRBD1. V lost 5 bases and J lost 5; bases outside the gene matches: 8. CDR1 and CDR2 (germline): WNHNN, SYGVQD (reference sequence). This CDR3 comprises 14 residues. CDR3 bases: TGCGCCAGCAGTAGAGGGGGCGCGATGGAGACCCAGTACTTC. This codes for CASSRGGAMETQYF.

For the CDR3, the DNA is TGCAGCGTTGAAGATGGGCCGGCCTTTAATGAAAAACTGTTTTTT. It specifies CSVEDGPAFNEKLFF. The J gene is TRBJ1-4, the V gene TRBV29-1; D not certain. The germline gives CDR1 SQVTM, CDR2 ANQGSEA. Trimming cost V 0 bases and J 4 bases, with 12 bases left between them. The length of the CDR3 is 15 residues.

The chain uses TRBV4-3 and TRBJ1-5, with D perhaps matching TRBD1 (6 bases). The CDR3 is 15 amino acids. The germline gives CDR1 LGHNA, CDR2 YSLEER. V was trimmed by 1 base and J by 1 base, leaving 8 bases between them. The CDR3 region is CASSQVQGSNQPQHF. CDR3 in DNA: TGCGCCAGCAGCCAAGTACAGGGCAGCAATCAGCCCCAGCATTTT.

The genes are TRBV28 and TRBJ2-3; 7 positions agree with TRBD1. CDR1 MDHEN and CDR2 SYDVKM come from the germline V gene. With 3 bases clipped from V and 1 base from J, the junction kept 4 bases outside the gene matches. The CDR3 totals 15 residues. The DNA of the CDR3 is TGTGCCAGCAGTTTCGGTACAGGGGGCACAGATACGCAGTATTTT. This codes for CASSFGTGGTDTQYF.

The chain has TRBV21-1 and TRBJ2-1; the table gives TRBD2 as D, unverified against the DNA. TRBV21-1 constitutes a pseudogene. The CDR3 has 16 amino acids. CDR3 DNA: TGTGCCAGCAGCAAAGGCGGGGCGAGCTCCTACAATGAGCAGTTCTTC. This encodes CASSKGGASSYNEQFF.

V gene TRBV15 combines with J gene TRBJ2-7; 7 bases are shared with TRBD1. With V trimmed by 3 bases and J by 4 bases, 0 bases remained unmatched. CDR1 is LNHNV, CDR2 YYDKDF, per germline (reference sequence). The CDR3 has 12 amino acids. The CDR3 loop is CATSRDRYEQYF. The CDR3 nucleotides read TGTGCCACCAGCAGGGACAGGTACGAGCAGTACTTC.

This clone was recorded a few times. The J gene is TRBJ2-6, the V gene TRBV30; D perhaps matches TRBD1 (6 bases). The CDR3 has 16 residues. Between the trimmed V and J ends, which lost 2 bases and 0 bases, there was a span of 11 bases. The germline CDR1 and CDR2 sequences are GTSNPN and SVGIG (reference sequence). The CDR3 DNA sequence: TGTGCCTGGAGTATTAGAGGGGGCTCTGGGGCCAACGTCCTGACTTTC. This sequence encodes CAWSIRGGSGANVLTF.

The CDR3 is CASPGRGDNEQFF. CDR3 DNA sequence: TGTGCCTCCCCCGGGAGAGGGGACAATGAGCAGTTCTTC. The genes are TRBV30 and TRBJ2-1; TRBD2 is a possible D gene (6 bases). V lost 7 bases, J lost 5 bases, and 15 bases lay in between. Germline loops: CDR1 GTSNPN, CDR2 SVGIG (reference sequence). There are 13 residues in the CDR3. Full variable domain (rest looked up from reference TRBV30 and TRBJ2-1): SQTIHQWPATLVQPVGSPLSLECTVEGTSNPNLYWYRQAAGRGLQLLFYSVGIGQISSEVPQNLSASRPQDRQFILSSKKLLLSDSGFYLCASPGRGDNEQFFGPGTRLTVL.

The chain links TRBV7-2 to TRBJ2-2; the match to TRBD2 covers 7 bases. Germline V gives CDR1 SGHTA, CDR2 FQGNSA. Trimming cost V 2 bases and J 5 bases; bases outside gene matches: 5. The CDR3 extends over 15 amino acids. CDR3 sequence: CASSLQRGGTGELFF. In DNA, the CDR3 is TGTGCCAGCAGCTTACAGCGGGGAGGGACCGGGGAGCTGTTTTTT.

Concerning this clone: Other nucleotide sequences from this sample produce the same CDR3. The V and J genes are TRBV27 and TRBJ1-2; TRBD1 is a possible D gene (6 bases). The CDR3 spans 13 residues. Trimming shortened V by 5 bases and J by 5 bases, and 12 bases separated the two germline ends. CDR1 and CDR2 (germline): MNHEY, SMNVEV (reference sequence). The CDR3 protein is CASSPQGPYGYTF. In DNA form, the CDR3 reads TGTGCCAGCAGTCCACAGGGCCCGTATGGCTACACCTTC.

This rearrangement joins TRBV15 to TRBJ1-2, with D unclear. Germline CDR1 LNHNV, CDR2 YYDKDF (reference sequence). V lost 5 bases and J lost 7, with 17 bases in between. The CDR3 has 14 amino acids. CDR3 coding DNA: TGTGCCACCAGCCCTTACGGAGGAGGCCTTGGCTACACCTTC. As protein: CATSPYGGGLGYTF.

This rearrangement joins TRBV27 to TRBJ2-5; TRBD1 might be the D (5 bases). The germline V gene encodes CDR1 MNHEY and CDR2 SMNVEV (reference sequence). CDR3 length: 13 amino acids. With 2 bases removed from V and 5 bases from J, the gap between germline ends came to 9 bases. The CDR3 spells CASSLDWGETQYF. CDR3 in DNA: TGTGCCAGCAGTTTAGACTGGGGCGAGACCCAGTACTTC.